The 10 T cell receptor beta chains presented below share a single source sample, sequenced in a study of blood T cell repertoires in COVID-19. Assay used: immunoSEQ multiplex PCR; TCRdb lists only in-frame clones, some missing. The table shows under 300,000 clones, with approximately 80% occurring only once. Sequencing was carried out using peripheral blood. Receptors originate from a woman between 40 and 50 years old who had recovered from COVID-19.

The rearrangement joins TRBV3-1 (or the pseudogene TRBV3-2) to TRBJ2-5; TRBD2 is a possible D gene (6 bases). Looked up from germline, CDR1 is LGHDT and CDR2 is YNNKEL (reference sequence). The CDR3 runs to 15 residues. V was pared by 3 bases and J by 5 bases, with 16 bases between. DNA for the CDR3: TGTGCCAGCAGCCAGGGCGGGGTGGAGACTGAGACCCAGTACTTC. Amino acids: CASSQGGVETETQYF.

This clone was detected only once. The rearrangement joins TRBV5-1 to TRBJ1-3; D not resolved. From germline, CDR1 is SGHRS and CDR2 YFSETQ. The V and J ends lost 0 bases and 1 base respectively, with 5 bases between them. The CDR3 runs 14 residues. In nucleotides, the CDR3 is TGCGCCAGCAGCTTGGGACTATCTGGAAACACCATATATTTT. Protein product: CASSLGLSGNTIYF.

The chain couples TRBV5-1 to TRBJ1-1; TRBD1 matches 11 bases. From germline, CDR1 is SGHRS and CDR2 YFSETQ. Losses at the gene ends were 4 bases for V and 1 base for J; bases not matched to a gene: 12. There are 18 residues in the CDR3. The CDR3 DNA reads TGCGCCAGCAGCCACAATATAGGACAGGGGGCAAAGAACACTGAAGCTTTCTTT. Translation: CASSHNIGQGAKNTEAFF.

As concerns this clone: One end of the junction does not line up with germline, which may come from a read error. The chain links TRBV7-7 to TRBJ2-5; TRBD1 agrees at 8 bases. This CDR3 spans 14 amino acids. Germline CDR1 is SSHAT and CDR2 is FNYEAQ (reference sequence). The CDR3 DNA reads as TGTGCTAGCAGCCTTGGGACAGGAGAAGAGACCCAGTACTTC. As protein: CASSLGTGEETQYF.

Only one count was recorded for this clone. The chain is built from TRBV6-2 or TRBV6-3 and TRBJ2-7, with D tentatively TRBD1 (5 bases). The V and J ends lost 1 base and 5 bases respectively, with 6 bases between them. This CDR3 is 12 amino acids long. CDR1 is MNHEY, CDR2 SVGEGT, per germline. The DNA for the CDR3 is TGTGCCAGCAGTTACTTCAGGGACGAGCAGTACTTC. Amino acids: CASSYFRDEQYF.

V is TRBV2 and J is TRBJ2-5; a weak D match, TRBD2 (5 bases). V was trimmed by 3 bases and J by 4 bases, leaving 12 bases between them. The CDR3 runs to 14 residues. Germline V gene data show CDR1 as SNHLY and CDR2 as FYNNEI. The DNA for the CDR3 is TGTGCCAGCAGTGAGGGAGTGGTAACAGAGACCCAGTACTTC. Residues: CASSEGVVTETQYF.

V and J are TRBV9 and TRBJ2-3; weak D call: TRBD2 (6 bases). From germline, CDR1 is SGDLS and CDR2 YYNGEE. V lost 4 bases and J lost 2, with 17 bases in between. The CDR3 covers 16 residues. In nucleotides, the CDR3 is TGTGCCAGCAGCCCACCCTCGGCGCGGGACACAGATACGCAGTATTTT. Translation gives CASSPPSARDTDTQYF.

This chain links TRBV27 with TRBJ2-7, with a possible D match to TRBD1 (10 bases). Germline lookup yields CDR1 MNHEY and CDR2 SMNVEV (reference sequence). V was pared by 3 bases and J by 3 bases, with 27 bases between. The CDR3 consists of 19 residues. For the CDR3, the DNA is TGTGCCAGCAGTTTCGGGACAGGGGCAACTAGCGGGCGGGTCTACGAGCAGTACTTC. It encodes CASSFGTGATSGRVYEQYF.

This chain links TRBV2 with TRBJ1-1; a possible D gene is TRBD1 (5 bases). This CDR3 region has 15 residues. The V and J ends lost 5 bases and 1 base respectively, with 14 bases between them. Germline assignment: CDR1 SNHLY and CDR2 FYNNEI. The CDR3 loop is CASSKYRSKNTEAFF. Here the CDR3 DNA reads TGTGCCAGCAGTAAATACAGGTCCAAGAACACTGAAGCTTTCTTT.

The rearrangement links TRBV11-3 to TRBJ2-7; 12 bases map to TRBD2. CDR1 is SGHNT, CDR2 YENEEA, per germline. Trimming removed 5 bases from V and 6 bases from J; junction bases left unmatched: 8. The CDR3 runs 15 residues. The CDR3 region is CASSQRTSGAGEQYF. CDR3 nucleotide sequence: TGTGCCAGCAGCCAAAGGACTAGCGGGGCCGGCGAGCAGTACTTC.